A selection of T cell receptor beta chains follows, all from one sample in a study of cytotoxic CD8 clonotypes in ibrutinib-treated CLL. Sequencing used immunoSEQ multiplex PCR; TCRdb keeps in-frame clones, though not all of them. The sample contains tens of thousands of clones, roughly 49% of which appear only once. Material: PBMCs, obtained before ibrutinib treatment. These receptors all come from a human donor with chronic lymphocytic leukemia. Both conserved end residues are part of each CDR3. A D gene is named only where the DNA matches it firmly. Expanded clones are given a class, and other clones once, few, many or no size at all.

d_call	v_call	j_call	clone_size	cdr3_nt	cdr3_aa
TRBD2	TRBV27	TRBJ2-5	few	TGTGCCAGCACGGGGGGGGGCGAGACCCAGTACTTC	CASTGGGETQYF
TRBD1	TRBV29-1	TRBJ2-5	few	TGCAGCGTTGAAGGCTGGGACAGGGTCTTCCAAGAGACCCAGTACTTC	CSVEGWDRVFQETQYF
TRBD1	TRBV6-5	TRBJ1-6	.	TGTGCCAGCAGTCGGGACAGGGGGCTTAATTCACCCCTCCACTTT	CASSRDRGLNSPLHF
TRBD2	TRBV7-6	TRBJ2-5	.	TGTGCCAGCAGTCCTGGACTAGCGGGGGGGCCGCAAGAGACCCAGTACTTC	CASSPGLAGGPQETQYF
.	TRBV5-6	TRBJ1-1	once	TGTGCCAGCAGCTTGTTGGGGGATGGAGAGAACACTGAAGCTTTCTTT	CASSLLGDGENTEAFF
.	TRBV6-4	TRBJ1-6	few	TGTGCCAGCAGTGTCGGGCCCACAGATTCACCCCTCCACTTT	CASSVGPTDSPLHF
.	TRBV18	TRBJ1-6	.	TGTGCCAGCTCACCCGGGGGGGATTCACCCCTCCACTTT	CASSPGGDSPLHF
.	TRBV29-1	TRBJ2-6	.	TGCAGCGTTGCCAGGGGGGCTGGGGCCAACGTCCTGACTTTC	CSVARGAGANVLTF
.	TRBV7-6	TRBJ2-7	few	TGTGCCAGCAGCTTAGGAGGCGGGGGACAGAAGCAGTACTTC	CASSLGGGGQKQYF
.	TRBV11-2	TRBJ2-1	once	TGTGCCAGCAGCTTACACTACCCGCCCCAAAGCGAGCAGTTCTTC	CASSLHYPPQSEQFF
TRBD2	TRBV19	TRBJ2-3	.	TGTGCCAGTACCCCGGCCCCAAGCGGGGGGGCCGATACGCAGTATTTT	CASTPAPSGGADTQYF
.	TRBV7-9	TRBJ2-7	.	TGTGCCAGCAGCTTAGAAGGGGGTTCGGACGAGCAGTACTTC	CASSLEGGSDEQYF
TRBD1	TRBV2	TRBJ1-2	few	TGTGCCAGCACCGAAGGGGGCATTGGCTACACCTTC	CASTEGGIGYTF
.	TRBV9	TRBJ2-1	.	TGTGCCAGCAGCGTGGGGGGTTACATCTACAATGAGCAGTTCTTC	CASSVGGYIYNEQFF
.	TRBV6-1	TRBJ1-1	.	TGTGCCAGCAGCACCTGGATCTCCACTGAAGCTTTCTTT	CASSTWISTEAFF
.	TRBV4-2	TRBJ2-3	.	TGTGCCAGCAGCCAGCATTTAGACAGGCGAGGTACGCAGTATTTT	CASSQHLDRRGTQYF